Listed below are T cell receptor beta chains from one sample, sequenced in a study of technical replicates of blood from a handful of donors. The data were produced by immunoSEQ multiplex PCR, yet TCRdb's version contains in-frame clones alone and is incomplete. The data contain roughly 70,000 clones, 90% of them singletons. The sample comprised PBMCs. The receptor source for this set is a human donor in good health. Some clones in this sample may be carry-over from other donors' samples. CDR3s include the opening cysteine and the closing phenylalanine or tryptophan. The order of the fields is J gene, D gene, clone size, V gene, CDR3 protein, CDR3 DNA. A D gene is named only where the DNA matches it firmly. The size field is filled for only some rows; it gives once, few, many or a size class.

TRBJ1-1 - - TRBV5-8 CASSSRRRGTEAFF TGTGCCAGCAGCTCCAGGAGGCGCGGCACTGAAGCTTTCTTT
TRBJ1-2 TRBD1 - TRBV2 CASSEGGGYYGYTF TGTGCCAGCAGTGAAGGAGGGGGCTACTATGGCTACACCTTC
TRBJ2-7 TRBD2 - TRBV7-8 CASSLFRLAGPRGEQYF TGTGCCAGCAGCTTATTTAGACTAGCGGGCCCCAGGGGAGAGCAGTACTTC
TRBJ2-3 TRBD2 - TRBV7-7 CASSQRLAVQGSTDTQYF TGTGCCAGCAGCCAAAGACTAGCGGTCCAGGGGAGCACAGATACGCAGTATTTT
TRBJ2-1 - once TRBV4-3 CASSQDDRGVRQFF TGCGCCAGCAGCCAAGACGATCGCGGGGTCAGGCAGTTCTTC
TRBJ2-3 TRBD2 - TRBV18 CASSPYSGRSDTQYF TGTGCCAGCTCACCCTACAGCGGGAGATCAGATACGCAGTATTTT
TRBJ1-2 TRBD1 - TRBV27 CASSLGDRVGGYTF TGTGCCAGCAGTTTAGGGGACAGGGTTGGTGGCTACACCTTC
TRBJ1-1 - - TRBV18 CASSPDRLNTEAFF TGTGCCAGCTCACCCGACAGGTTGAACACTGAAGCTTTCTTT
TRBJ2-3 - - TRBV4-3 CASSQDQEARADTQYF TGCGCCAGCAGCCAAGATCAAGAAGCCCGGGCAGATACGCAGTATTTT
TRBJ2-1 TRBD2 - TRBV4-2 CASSQDAASGGARQFF TGTGCCAGCAGCCAAGATGCGGCTAGCGGGGGGGCCAGGCAGTTCTTC
TRBJ2-7 TRBD1 - TRBV5-1 CASSRRTGSDEQYF TGCGCCAGCAGCCGACGGACAGGGTCCGACGAGCAGTACTTC
TRBJ2-2 - - TRBV6-1 CASSETPVGGELFF TGTGCCAGCAGTGAAACACCTGTTGGCGGGGAGCTGTTTTTT
TRBJ2-3 - once TRBV10-2 CASRERGSLDTQYF TGCGCCAGCCGGGAGAGGGGTAGCTTGGATACGCAGTATTTT
TRBJ2-1 TRBD2 - TRBV5-4 CASSTSSGRAEQFF TGTGCCAGCAGCACCTCCAGCGGGAGGGCCGAACAGTTCTTC
TRBJ2-1 TRBD2 few TRBV5-1 CASSGSGAYNEQFF TGCGCCAGCAGCGGAAGCGGGGCATACAATGAGCAGTTCTTC
TRBJ1-5 - - TRBV18 CASSEGSNQPQHF TGTGCCAGCTCAGAGGGCAGCAATCAGCCCCAGCATTTT
TRBJ2-7 - - TRBV7-9 CASSGGEQYF TGTGCCAGCAGCGGGGGGGAGCAGTACTTC
TRBJ2-5 TRBD2 - TRBV18 CASSPPRLAGQETQYF TGTGCCAGCTCACCACCGCGGCTAGCGGGTCAAGAGACCCAGTACTTC
TRBJ2-7 TRBD2 - TRBV7-9 CASSPPGLYEQYF TGTGCCAGCAGCCCACCGGGACTATACGAGCAGTACTTC
TRBJ2-7 - once TRBV4-3 CASSQDEWSYEQYF TGCGCCAGCAGCCAAGATGAGTGGTCCTACGAGCAGTACTTC
TRBJ2-5 TRBD2 - TRBV10-1 CASTRLAGVPSGETQYF TGCGCCAGCACTCGACTAGCGGGAGTTCCCAGCGGGGAGACCCAGTACTTC
TRBJ2-7 - - TRBV5-1 CASRSNIQGWEQYF TGCGCCAGCCGATCTAACATCCAGGGTTGGGAGCAGTACTTC
TRBJ2-4 TRBD2 - TRBV29-1 CSASLAENIQYF TGCAGCGCGTCCCTAGCGGAAAACATTCAGTACTTC
TRBJ2-2 TRBD2 - TRBV28 CASSFSGSGTGELFF TGTGCCAGCAGTTTTAGCGGGAGCGGGACCGGGGAGCTGTTTTTT
TRBJ1-2 - once TRBV7-2 CASSLSPAQGHGYTF TGTGCCAGCAGCTTATCCCCGGCACAGGGTCATGGCTACACCTTC
TRBJ2-7 TRBD2 - TRBV6-5 CASSYREGPYEQYF TGTGCCAGCAGTTATAGGGAGGGGCCCTACGAGCAGTACTTC
TRBJ1-6 TRBD1 - TRBV5-4 CASSTAQGGGSPLHF TGTGCCAGCAGCACGGCCCAGGGGGGAGGTTCACCCCTCCACTTT
TRBJ2-7 TRBD1 - TRBV28 CASSPRQGRGYF TGTGCCAGCAGTCCGCGACAGGGACGGGGGTACTTC
TRBJ2-5 TRBD1 - TRBV7-2 CASSSQQGSQETQYF TGTGCCAGCAGCTCACAACAGGGGTCCCAAGAGACCCAGTACTTC
TRBJ1-1 - once TRBV5-1 CASSLKDSRNTEAFF TGCGCCAGCAGCCTGAAGGACTCCCGGAACACTGAAGCTTTCTTT
TRBJ2-2 TRBD2 once TRBV9 CASSPRLAGGNGELFF TGTGCCAGCAGCCCCAGACTAGCGGGGGGTAATGGGGAGCTGTTTTTT
TRBJ1-1 - few TRBV2 CASSVGATNTEAFF TGTGCCAGCAGTGTAGGGGCCACGAACACTGAAGCTTTCTTT
TRBJ1-1 TRBD1 - TRBV30 CAWGQGVSEAFF TGTGCCTGGGGACAGGGTGTTTCTGAAGCTTTCTTT
TRBJ2-7 TRBD2 - TRBV7-3 CASSPAGTSGTYEQYF TGTGCCAGCAGCCCAGCGGGGACTAGCGGTACCTACGAGCAGTACTTC
TRBJ2-3 TRBD2 - TRBV23-1 CASSQSEASGRNTDTQYF TGCGCCAGCAGTCAATCCGAGGCTAGCGGGAGGAACACAGATACGCAGTATTTT
TRBJ2-3 - - TRBV2 CASERGGPDTQYF TGTGCCAGCGAGAGGGGGGGCCCAGATACGCAGTATTTT
TRBJ2-1 - - TRBV5-8 CASSLTAYNEQFF TGTGCCAGCAGCTTGACAGCTTACAATGAGCAGTTCTTC
TRBJ2-1 TRBD2 - TRBV7-6 CASSPGLAGEQFF TGTGCCAGCAGCCCTGGACTAGCCGGTGAGCAGTTCTTC
TRBJ2-7 TRBD2 - TRBV5-4 CASSSFSAGGHEQYF TGTGCCAGCAGCTCCTTTTCGGCGGGAGGGCACGAGCAGTACTTC
TRBJ2-4 - - TRBV9 CASSVDPGENIQYF TGTGCCAGCAGCGTAGACCCAGGGGAAAACATTCAGTACTTC
TRBJ2-7 - few TRBV7-7 CASSFYNGLGLAYNSYEQYF TGTGCCAGCAGCTTTTATAACGGTCTGGGGCTAGCGTACAACTCCTACGAGCAGTACTTC
TRBJ1-1 - - TRBV6-1 CASRPWEEGNTEAFF TGTGCCAGCAGACCCTGGGAGGAGGGGAACACTGAAGCTTTCTTT
TRBJ1-1 - - TRBV4-1 CASSQDVTEAFF TGCGCCAGCAGCCAAGACGTGACTGAAGCTTTCTTT
TRBJ2-7 - - TRBV6-5 CASSADSYSYEQYF TGTGCCAGCAGTGCTGACAGCTACTCCTACGAGCAGTACTTC
TRBJ2-7 TRBD2 - TRBV10-2 CASIGRGGLAGVYEQYF TGCGCCAGCATCGGCAGGGGCGGACTAGCGGGAGTTTACGAGCAGTACTTC
TRBJ1-1 - - TRBV5-1 CASSSGTRTTQAFF TGCGCCAGCAGCTCCGGGACAAGAACGACCCAAGCTTTCTTT
TRBJ2-3 - - TRBV7-3 CASSLSRVSSTDTQYF TGTGCCAGCAGCCTGTCACGGGTCTCTAGCACAGATACGCAGTATTTT
TRBJ1-2 TRBD1 - TRBV7-9 CASSLDWDSYGYTF TGTGCCAGCAGCTTAGACTGGGACAGCTATGGCTACACCTTC
TRBJ2-1 TRBD2 - TRBV19 CASSSPPPGTSGSHSEQFF TGTGCCAGTAGTTCGCCCCCGCCCGGGACTAGCGGGAGTCATAGTGAGCAGTTCTTC
TRBJ2-3 - - TRBV21-1 CASSKVGGGSTDTQYF -
TRBJ2-2 TRBD1 - TRBV29-1 CSVRDRYTGELFF TGCAGCGTCCGGGACAGATACACCGGGGAGCTGTTTTTT
TRBJ1-6 TRBD1 few TRBV11-1 CASSHSGTGNSPLHF TGTGCCAGCAGCCACTCGGGGACAGGGAATTCACCCCTCCACTTT
TRBJ2-3 TRBD2 - TRBV5-6 CASSPGTSGTDTQYF TGTGCCAGCAGCCCCGGGACTAGCGGCACAGATACGCAGTATTTT
TRBJ2-5 - - TRBV15 CATGSQGGGETQYF TGTGCCACGGGGTCTCAGGGGGGCGGGGAGACCCAGTACTTC